This T cell receptor (beta chain) was sequenced in a study of a mutant IDH1 vaccine in newly diagnosed glioma. The method was immunoSEQ multiplex PCR; TCRdb's version includes in-frame clones alone and lacks a portion of them. The data contain roughly 30,000 clones, roughly 90% of them singletons. Sample time point: week 23, last vaccination. Topical imiquimod was applied with each vaccine dose, which held 300 ug of mutant IDH1 20-mer peptide. Donor diagnoses consisted of new WHO grade 3 or 4 IDH1-mutant, ATRX-lost astrocytomas. This CDR3 spans 13 amino acids. Trimming pared 3 bases from V and 5 bases from J, leaving 10 bases between. Germline V gives CDR1 MNHNS, CDR2 SASEGT. In the case of this clone: What it recognizes is unknown.

The J gene is TRBJ2-5, the V gene TRBV6-1; D remains unclear. The sequence was obtained from a middle-aged man with glioma. The sequences come from PBMCs, collected from a glioma patient whose treatment included an IDH1 peptide vaccine. CDR3 region: CASSDEVWETQYF. CDR3 sequence (DNA): TGTGCCAGCAGTGATGAGGTCTGGGAGACCCAGTACTTC.